Below, 5 T cell receptor beta chains from the same sample are listed, as sequenced in a study of blood T cells in healthy people across ages. The second PCR ran roughly 6 to 11 cycles with a sample-barcoded 5' primer and J-beta primers. TCRdb recomputed calls from the 5' RACE reads with MiXCR, one row per CDR3 protein. The sample lists 700,000 to 950,000 distinct CDR3 sequences, about 40% occurring once. The sample consisted of blood. The receptors here all came from a woman aged 55-70 years in good health.

This clonotype was counted between two and nine times. This rearrangement joins TRBV7-2 to TRBJ2-7, with no clear D. The CDR3 totals 14 residues. Germline-derived CDR1 and CDR2 are SGHTA and FQGNSA. V was cut by 0 bases and J by 3 bases, with 9 bases left in between. The CDR3 sequence is CASSLAYQVYEQYF. The CDR3, as DNA: TGTGCCAGCAGCTTAGCCTACCAAGTCTACGAGCAGTACTTC.

The chain recombines TRBV6-4 with TRBJ2-3; 14 bases are shared with TRBD2. The CDR3 contains 16 residues. With V trimmed by 6 bases and J by 4 bases, 6 bases remained unmatched. Germline lookup yields CDR1 MRHNA and CDR2 SNTAGT. CDR3: CASSVGLAGVADTQYF. CDR3 bases: TGTGCCAGCAGCGTGGGACTAGCGGGAGTCGCAGATACGCAGTATTTT.

CDR3 in amino acids: CASSQALQGRLEGYTF. CDR3 DNA: TGTGCCAGCAGCCAAGCTCTACAGGGGAGGTTGGAGGGCTACACCTTC. The genes are TRBV3-1 and TRBJ1-2; 7 bases agree with TRBD1. This CDR3 is built from 16 residues. The germline V gene encodes CDR1 LGHDT and CDR2 YNNKEL (reference sequence). V lost 1 base to trimming and J lost 8 bases; unmatched junction nucleotides: 13.

The chain carries TRBV6-2 or TRBV6-3 and TRBJ2-5, with TRBD2 matching over 13 bases. Germline CDR1 is MNHEY and CDR2 is SVGEGT. V shed 3 bases, J shed 11 bases, and the junction held 12 bases outside the gene matches. This CDR3 region has 16 residues. The CDR3 bases are TGTGCCAGCAGTTATCGACTAGCGGGGGGCATTAGGGAGCAGTACTTC. This encodes CASSYRLAGGIREQYF.

This clonotype showed up just a few times. The V and J genes are TRBV3-1 and TRBJ2-7; the match to TRBD1 covers 8 bases. CDR3 length: 16 amino acids. Losses at the gene ends were 4 bases for V and 2 bases for J; bases not matched to a gene: 10. The germline V gene encodes CDR1 LGHDT and CDR2 YNNKEL (reference sequence). CDR3 sequence: CASSPGRGQGPYEQYF. The CDR3 DNA follows: TGTGCCAGCAGCCCTGGAAGAGGACAGGGCCCCTACGAGCAGTACTTC.